Following are 31 T cell receptor beta chains from one sample sequenced in a study of beta chain features in type 1 diabetes. Their target antigens are unknown. General study results and limits: Moderately but significantly shorter TCRB CDR3s were found in Type 1 diabetes patients in all four CD4+ subsets.

Since all of the isolated RNA was reverse transcribed, expressed TCRB transcripts were what got sequenced. Measured with immunoSEQ multiplex PCR; TCRdb has only the in-frame clones, and not every one. The sample consists of approximately 60,000 clones, about 50% of them appearing once. Sequenced sample: Tregs from blood. These receptors were collected from a woman between 40 and 55 years old with type 1 diabetes.

This sequence joins TRBV10-3 and TRBJ2-1, with TRBD2 identical over 11 bases. There are 15 residues in the CDR3. The V and J ends lost 4 bases and 5 bases, in that order; junction bases with no gene match: 4. Germline assignment: CDR1 ENHRY and CDR2 SYGVKD. The CDR3 region has the DNA TGTGCCATCAGTGCTTCGACTAGCGGGGACAATGAGCAGTTCTTC. Its translation: CAISASTSGDNEQFF.

This clone has only a few counts. The chain couples TRBV7-3 to TRBJ2-5; TRBD2 matches 10 bases. The CDR3 loop spans 16 amino acids. With 5 bases clipped from V and 6 bases from J, the junction kept 12 bases outside the gene matches. The germline V gene has CDR1 SGHTA and CDR2 FQGTGA. CDR3 coding DNA: TGTGCCAGCAGCCCAGGAGGGAGTAGCGGGGGGAAGACCCAGTACTTC. Translation gives CASSPGGSSGGKTQYF.

Concerning this clone itself: The same CDR3 arises from other DNA sequences in this sample as well. V gene TRBV7-2 combines with J gene TRBJ2-5; 8 bases fit TRBD1. The germline V gene encodes CDR1 SGHTA and CDR2 FQGNSA. The CDR3 sequence is 17 residues long. Losses at the gene ends were 6 bases for V and 1 base for J; bases not matched to a gene: 13. The CDR3 DNA sequence: TGTGCCAGCAGACGTACCTACCGAGACAGGGGCCAAGAGACCCAGTACTTC. Residues: CASRRTYRDRGQETQYF.

The rearrangement joins TRBV28 to TRBJ1-2, with 7 bases identical to TRBD1. The CDR3 spans 14 residues. Germline V gene sequence: CDR1 MDHEN, CDR2 SYDVKM. V shed 3 bases and J 2 bases; nucleotides not matched to a gene: 3. This CDR3 reads CASSLIQGNYGYTF. The DNA for the CDR3 is TGTGCCAGCAGTTTGATACAGGGGAACTATGGCTACACCTTC.

This chain uses TRBV28 with TRBJ1-1, with 7 bases identical to TRBD1. Germline loops: CDR1 MDHEN, CDR2 SYDVKM. Trimming removed 6 bases from V and 8 bases from J; junction bases left unmatched: 9. This CDR3 contains 13 residues. The CDR3 here is CASRTTGQLEAFF. The CDR3 DNA sequence: TGTGCCAGCAGGACGACAGGGCAACTCGAAGCTTTCTTT.

V gene TRBV4-3 combines with J gene TRBJ1-2; TRBD1 might be the D (6 bases). Per germline, CDR1 LGHNA and CDR2 YSLEER. V shed 0 bases and J shed 8 bases, with 10 bases lying between them. CDR3 length equals 13 residues. CDR3 amino acids: CASSQDPGDGYTF. The DNA of the CDR3 is TGCGCCAGCAGCCAAGATCCAGGGGACGGCTACACCTTC.

V usage is TRBV7-2 and J usage is TRBJ2-3; D may be TRBD1 (6 bases). This CDR3 spans 14 amino acids. The germline V gene has CDR1 SGHTA and CDR2 FQGNSA. Trimming left V 3 bases short and J 4 bases short, with 11 bases between. The CDR3 DNA sequence: TGTGCCAGCAGCTTTCGACAGGCCTCAGATACGCAGTATTTT. This encodes CASSFRQASDTQYF.

The chain combines TRBV6-1 with TRBJ1-5; no reliable D call. Trimming cost V 6 bases and J 3 bases, with 9 bases left between them. The CDR3 extends over 13 amino acids. The germline V gene encodes CDR1 MNHNS and CDR2 SASEGT. Written as DNA, the CDR3 is TGTGCCAGCAGGCGTCTGGTCAATCAGCCCCAGCATTTT. This codes for CASRRLVNQPQHF.

The sample holds a few counts of this clone. The chain employs TRBV30 and TRBJ2-3; a possible D gene is TRBD2 (6 bases). The CDR3 totals 13 residues. The V gene lost 4 bases and the J gene lost 2 bases, with 10 bases spanning the gap. Germline CDR1 is GTSNPN and CDR2 is SVGIG (reference sequence). CDR3 sequence: CAWTAGNTDTQYF. The CDR3 coding sequence is TGTGCCTGGACAGCGGGTAACACAGATACGCAGTATTTT.

The rearrangement links TRBV7-2 to TRBJ1-2; 9 positions agree with TRBD1. The junction had 4 bases not matched to a gene; V was cut back by 6 bases and J by 2 bases. This CDR3 has 14 residues. Germline V gene lookup returns CDR1 SGHTA and CDR2 FQGNSA. The CDR3 region has the DNA TGTGCCAGCAGATTTGGACAGGGGAACTATGGCTACACCTTC. Translation gives CASRFGQGNYGYTF.

By share, this clone ranks as medium-sized. The chain carries TRBV18 and TRBJ1-5; D not certain. The CDR3 consists of 15 residues. The germline gives CDR1 KGHSH, CDR2 LQKENI. The V end lost 3 bases, the J end lost 7 bases, and 16 bases lay between the germline ends. Here the CDR3 DNA reads TGTGCCAGCTCACCCGACGGGGTAGGAGGGCAGCCCCAGCATTTT. Its protein product is CASSPDGVGGQPQHF.

The CDR3, as DNA: TGTGCCAGCAGCTCTTCCGGACAGAGTAATCAGCCCCAGCATTTT. Protein: CASSSSGQSNQPQHF. V and J are TRBV9 and TRBJ1-5; tentative D call: TRBD1 (6 bases). V shed 4 bases and J shed 4 bases, with 15 bases lying between them. CDR3 length: 15 amino acids. Germline V lookup: CDR1 SGDLS, CDR2 YYNGEE.

The chain couples TRBV7-9 to TRBJ1-1; 8 bases are shared with TRBD1. With 1 base clipped from V and 5 bases from J, the junction kept 6 bases outside the gene matches. Germline V lookup: CDR1 SEHNR, CDR2 FQNEAQ (reference sequence). CDR3 length equals 15 residues. This CDR3 reads CASSLGGRGRTEAFF. The CDR3 region has the DNA TGTGCCAGCAGCTTAGGAGGCAGGGGGCGAACTGAAGCTTTCTTT.

The chain couples TRBV30 to TRBJ1-1; TRBD1 might be the D (5 bases). CDR3 length equals 11 residues. Per germline, CDR1 GTSNPN and CDR2 SVGIG (reference sequence). Trimming took off 3 bases at V and 3 bases at J, with 5 bases between the two ends. CDR3: CAWRTDTEAFF. For the CDR3, the DNA is TGTGCCTGGAGGACAGACACTGAAGCTTTCTTT.

The chain has TRBV5-1 and TRBJ2-6, with 7 bases identical to TRBD1. Germline V CDR1 and CDR2: SGHRS, YFSETQ. V lost 3 bases to trimming and J lost 1 base; unmatched junction nucleotides: 13. The CDR3 has 19 residues. DNA for the CDR3: TGCGCCAGCAGCTCTTTGACAGGGTCTGTTCCGTCTGGGGCCAACGTCCTGACTTTC. This encodes CASSSLTGSVPSGANVLTF. The full variable domain, completed using reference TRBV5-1 and TRBJ2-6, is KAGVTQTPRYLIKTRGQQVTLSCSPISGHRSVSWYQQTPGQGLQFLFEYFSETQRNKGNFPGRFSGRQFSNSRSEMNVSTLELGDSALYLCASSSLTGSVPSGANVLTFGAGSRLTVL.

The chain employs TRBV6-6 and TRBJ2-1; perhaps TRBD2 as D (5 bases). CDR3 length equals 14 residues. Germline V gene lookup returns CDR1 MNHNY and CDR2 SVGAGI (reference sequence). V was cut by 5 bases and J by 6 bases, with 14 bases left in between. This CDR3 reads CASSLASGSNEQFF. The DNA for the CDR3 is TGTGCCAGCAGTCTAGCCTCGGGCAGCAATGAGCAGTTCTTC.

This chain joins TRBV4-3 and TRBJ1-1, with 7 bases fitting TRBD1. V was clipped by 0 bases and J by 12 bases; unmatched bases: 7. CDR3 length: 13 amino acids. Germline-derived CDR1 and CDR2 are LGHNA and YSLEER. CDR3 DNA: TGCGCCAGCAGCCAAGACCGAGACAGGGAGACTTTCTTT. Its protein product is CASSQDRDRETFF.

CDR3 amino acids: CASSFRRATNEKLFF. The CDR3 DNA sequence: TGCGCCAGCAGCTTCCGCCGAGCAACTAATGAAAAACTGTTTTTT. This chain uses TRBV4-3 with TRBJ1-4; D is ambiguous. The germline V and J ends were trimmed by 5 bases and 0 bases, with 10 bases remaining between them. This CDR3 comprises 15 residues. Germline V CDR1 and CDR2: LGHNA, YSLEER.

This clone showed up just a few times. This chain uses TRBV7-9 with TRBJ1-2; D is unclear. V shed 2 bases and J shed 0 bases, with 13 bases lying between them. Germline CDR1 and CDR2: SEHNR and FQNEAQ (reference sequence). The CDR3 is 16 amino acids. The CDR3 reads CASSLPVRGANYGYTF. CDR3 coding DNA: TGTGCCAGCAGCTTACCCGTTCGGGGTGCTAACTATGGCTACACCTTC.

The CDR3, as DNA: TGTGCCAGCAGTTTAGTGTACAGCGGGAGTCGCAACAATGAGCAGTTCTTC. Translated, it gives CASSLVYSGSRNNEQFF. The chain couples TRBV28 to TRBJ2-1, with 8 bases lining up with TRBD2. Trimming at V came to 2 bases and at J to 5 bases, leaving 11 bases not matched to a gene. This CDR3 comprises 17 residues. Germline CDR1 MDHEN, CDR2 SYDVKM.

The gene calls are TRBV7-2 and TRBJ1-2; 9 bases agree with TRBD1. Germline V gene data show CDR1 as SGHTA and CDR2 as FQGNSA. This CDR3 has 13 residues. Germline trimming cut 7 bases from V and 7 bases from J; bases unmatched to any gene: 7. The CDR3 spells CASTGQGDFGYTF. The CDR3 region has the DNA TGTGCCAGCACGGGACAGGGTGATTTTGGCTACACCTTC.

This clone was observed a handful of times. The rearrangement joins TRBV7-2 to TRBJ2-1, with D perhaps matching TRBD1 (7 bases). Germline V gene data show CDR1 as SGHTA and CDR2 as FQGNSA. CDR3 length: 15 amino acids. V lost 5 bases and J lost 7, with 18 bases in between. CDR3 sequence: CASSPLEGAGNEQFF. DNA for the CDR3: TGTGCCAGCAGCCCGCTAGAGGGGGCGGGGAATGAGCAGTTCTTC.

The chain couples TRBV9 to TRBJ2-3, with D tentatively TRBD1 (5 bases). Germline V CDR1 and CDR2: SGDLS, YYNGEE. The CDR3 runs 14 residues. Trimming cost V 2 bases and J 3 bases, with 10 bases left between them. CDR3 in DNA: TGTGCCAGCAGCGTGGGGCTAGGGACAGATACGCAGTATTTT. Protein sequence: CASSVGLGTDTQYF.

The gene calls are TRBV25-1 and TRBJ2-3; 7 bases map to TRBD2. The CDR3 is 11 residues long. Germline V lookup: CDR1 MGHDK, CDR2 SYGVNS. After removal of 6 bases from V and 8 bases from J, the junction contained 2 bases not matched to a gene. The CDR3 DNA sequence: TGTGCCAGCAGCTCGGGGGGTACGCAGTATTTT. Its translation is CASSSGGTQYF.

V usage is TRBV30 and J usage is TRBJ1-4; D is undetermined. Trimming cost V 6 bases and J 4 bases, with 12 bases left between them. Germline V gene sequence: CDR1 GTSNPN, CDR2 SVGIG (reference sequence). This CDR3 is 13 amino acids long. The CDR3 DNA reads TGTGCCTGTAACGGGAGATTTAATGAAAAACTGTTTTTT. Translated: CACNGRFNEKLFF.

This clone has just a few counts. The DNA for the CDR3 is TGTGCCAGCAGCCTAAGGACAGAAAATTCACCCCTCCACTTT. Translating gives CASSLRTENSPLHF. The chain employs TRBV27 and TRBJ1-6; tentative D call: TRBD1 (6 bases). Germline loops: CDR1 MNHEY, CDR2 SMNVEV (reference sequence). The V gene lost 6 bases and the J gene lost 7 bases, with 13 bases spanning the gap. CDR3 size: 14 residues.

This rearrangement joins TRBV15 to TRBJ2-3; TRBD2 aligns across 7 bases. V dropped 0 bases and J dropped 4; count of bases not matched to a gene: 4. CDR1 and CDR2 (germline): LNHNV, YYDKDF (reference sequence). The CDR3 spans 15 residues. The DNA of the CDR3 is TGTGCCACCAGCAGAGAAGCGGGGTGGGCAGATACGCAGTATTTT. The encoded protein is CATSREAGWADTQYF.

Only one count was recorded for this clone. The chain employs TRBV7-2 and TRBJ1-1; TRBD1 might be the D (6 bases). Trimming took off 2 bases at V and 3 bases at J, with 19 bases between the two ends. The CDR3 is made up of 17 amino acids. Germline V gene lookup returns CDR1 SGHTA and CDR2 FQGNSA. DNA of the CDR3: TGTGCCAGCAGCTTAAGGCTCCTCAGGGGACGGGACACTGAAGCTTTCTTT. This translates into CASSLRLLRGRDTEAFF.

V usage is TRBV6-6 and J usage is TRBJ1-5, with TRBD1 as a possible D gene (6 bases). The CDR3 totals 16 residues. The V end was cut by 0 bases, the J end by 7 bases, with 16 bases between. From germline, CDR1 is MNHNY and CDR2 SVGAGI (reference sequence). The CDR3 here is CASSYSLGRGKQPQHF. As DNA, the CDR3 is TGTGCCAGCAGTTACTCGCTAGGCAGGGGAAAACAGCCCCAGCATTTT.

The J gene is TRBJ2-3, the V gene TRBV6-1; weak D call: TRBD2 (5 bases). V gave up 7 bases and J gave up 2 bases, with 7 bases separating them. Germline loops: CDR1 MNHNS, CDR2 SASEGT. The CDR3 has 12 residues. CDR3 in DNA: TGTGCCAGCAAGGACTTCACAGATACGCAGTATTTT. This codes for CASKDFTDTQYF.

This clone was counted between two and nine times. The chain has TRBV11-1 and TRBJ2-1; 14 bases map to TRBD2. This CDR3 has 17 amino acids. The germline V gene encodes CDR1 SGHAT and CDR2 FQDESV (reference sequence). Trimming took 3 bases from V and 7 from J; bases not matched to a gene: 8. The CDR3: CASSFKGTSGSNNEQFF. CDR3 DNA: TGTGCCAGCAGCTTCAAAGGGACTAGCGGGAGCAATAATGAGCAGTTCTTC.